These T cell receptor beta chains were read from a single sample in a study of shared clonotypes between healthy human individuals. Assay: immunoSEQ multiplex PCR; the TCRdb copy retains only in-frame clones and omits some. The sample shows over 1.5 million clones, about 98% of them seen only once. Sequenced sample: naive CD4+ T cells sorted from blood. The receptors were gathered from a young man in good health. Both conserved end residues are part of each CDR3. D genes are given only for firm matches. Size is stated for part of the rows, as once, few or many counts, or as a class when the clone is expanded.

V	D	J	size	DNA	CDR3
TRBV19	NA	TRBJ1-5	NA	TGTGCCAGTAGGATGGGGAGGGGCAAAAATTATAGCAATCAGCCCCAGCATTTT	CASRMGRGKNYSNQPQHF
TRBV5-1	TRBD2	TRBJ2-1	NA	TGCGCCAGCATTGGACTAGCGGGATTAATCGATGAGCAGTTCTTC	CASIGLAGLIDEQFF
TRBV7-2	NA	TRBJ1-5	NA	TGTGCCAGCAGCTTATGGACAGCCCTAAATCAGCCCCAGCATTTT	CASSLWTALNQPQHF
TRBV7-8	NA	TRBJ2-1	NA	TGTGCCAGCAGCTTATTATCTAGTACACGCGTCGACAATGAGCAGTTCTTC	CASSLLSSTRVDNEQFF
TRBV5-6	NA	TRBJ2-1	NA	TGTGCCAGCAGCTTGAGAACGAGCGGAGGCTCCTACAATGAGCAGTTCTTC	CASSLRTSGGSYNEQFF
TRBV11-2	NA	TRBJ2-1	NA	TGTGCCAGCAGCTTAGGTTCGGGGTACTACAATGAGCAGTTCTTC	CASSLGSGYYNEQFF
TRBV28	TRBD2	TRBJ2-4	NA	TGTGCCAGCAGTTTTATAGGGGAGGTTGGGAGGGACAAAAACATTCAGTACTTC	CASSFIGEVGRDKNIQYF
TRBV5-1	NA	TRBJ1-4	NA	TGCGCCAGCAGCTTAGGGCGTCACGACGAAAAACTGTTTTTT	CASSLGRHDEKLFF
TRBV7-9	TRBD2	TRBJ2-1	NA	TGTGCCAGCAGCTCGACTAGCGGGAGAGAGGGGATGAATGAGCAGTTCTTC	CASSSTSGREGMNEQFF
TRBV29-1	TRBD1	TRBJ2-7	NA	TGCAGCGCGAGACAGGGTATCTACGAGCAGTACTTC	CSARQGIYEQYF
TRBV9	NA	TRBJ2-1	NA	TGTGCCAGCAGCGTAGACTATCGAGGTCCAGGGAGGTCCTACAATGAGCAGTTCTTC	CASSVDYRGPGRSYNEQFF
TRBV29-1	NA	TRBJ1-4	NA	TGCAGCGTTGTCCTTCCTGATGAAAAACTGTTTTTT	CSVVLPDEKLFF
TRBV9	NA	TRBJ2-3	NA	TGTGCCAGCAGCACCCCGAGGTTCACAGATACGCAGTATTTT	CASSTPRFTDTQYF
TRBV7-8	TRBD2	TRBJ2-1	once	TGTGCCAGCAGCTTCCGCACGGGACTAGCGGTGAATGAGCAGTTCTTC	CASSFRTGLAVNEQFF
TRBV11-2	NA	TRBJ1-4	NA	TGTGCCAGCAGCGCTGGGGGTGAAAAACTGTTTTTT	CASSAGGEKLFF
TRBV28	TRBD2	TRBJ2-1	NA	TGTGCCAGCAGGGCCAGGGACAGGAGGTTGGGTCAGACTAGCGGGACCTACAATGAGCAGTTCTTC	CASRARDRRLGQTSGTYNEQFF
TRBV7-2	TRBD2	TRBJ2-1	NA	TGTGCCAGCAGCTTTGGCGGGAGCTTCTACAATGAGCAGTTCTTC	CASSFGGSFYNEQFF
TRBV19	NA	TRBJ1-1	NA	TGTGCCAGTAGTATGCCCGGAAGGCCGAACACTGAAGCTTTCTTT	CASSMPGRPNTEAFF
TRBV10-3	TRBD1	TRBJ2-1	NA	TGTGCCATCAGTGAAATAGGGACAGGAAACAATGAGCAGTTCTTC	CAISEIGTGNNEQFF
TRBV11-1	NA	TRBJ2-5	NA	TGTGCCAGCAGCTCCCCCGAGGCCCAAGAGACCCAGTACTTC	CASSSPEAQETQYF
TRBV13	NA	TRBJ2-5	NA	TGTGCCAGCAGCTTAGTAATGGGGAAAGAGACCCAGTACTTC	CASSLVMGKETQYF
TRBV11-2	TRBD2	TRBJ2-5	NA	TGTGCCAGCAGCTTTCGACTAGCGGGTGGCGATGGGGCCCAGTACTTC	CASSFRLAGGDGAQYF
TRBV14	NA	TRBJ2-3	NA	TGTGCCAGCAGCCTCCCAACAGATACGCAGTATTTT	CASSLPTDTQYF
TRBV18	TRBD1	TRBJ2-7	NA	TGTGCCAGCTCTCCTTTGCCACAGGGGGCGGCAATTGGTGAGCAGTACTTC	CASSPLPQGAAIGEQYF
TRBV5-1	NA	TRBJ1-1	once	TGCGCCAGCAGCTTGGGACAGCTAATGAACACTGAAGCTTTCTTT	CASSLGQLMNTEAFF
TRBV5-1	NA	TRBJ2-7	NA	TGCGCCTCCTATACGGGACCTACCATCCCGGGCGACGAGCAGTACTTC	CASYTGPTIPGDEQYF
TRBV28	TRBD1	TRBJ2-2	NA	TGTGCCAGCACAAGGCAGGGGGCTACCGGGGAGCTGTTTTTT	CASTRQGATGELFF
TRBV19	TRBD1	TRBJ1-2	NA	TGTGCCAGTAAACAGGGGAGCGTGTATGGCTACACCTTC	CASKQGSVYGYTF
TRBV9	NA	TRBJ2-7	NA	TGTGCCAGCAGCCCATTAGGAGGGGCGCTTTTATCATACGAGCAGTACTTC	CASSPLGGALLSYEQYF
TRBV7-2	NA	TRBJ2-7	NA	TGTGCCAGCAGCCAAATCCCGGGGAGCGAGCAGTACTTC	CASSQIPGSEQYF
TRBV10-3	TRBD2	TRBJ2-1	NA	TGTGCCATCAGCGGCAGCGGGGGATACAATGAGCAGTTCTTC	CAISGSGGYNEQFF
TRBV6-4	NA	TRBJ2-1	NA	TGTGCCAGCAGTCCAGGAGGGACCCCCAGGGTGCAGTTCTTC	CASSPGGTPRVQFF
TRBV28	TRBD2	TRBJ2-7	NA	TGTGCCAGCCGGACTAGCGCGACCTACGAGCAGTACTTC	CASRTSATYEQYF
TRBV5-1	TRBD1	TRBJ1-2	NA	TGCGCCAGCAGCGTGACAGGGAACTATGGCTACACCTTC	CASSVTGNYGYTF
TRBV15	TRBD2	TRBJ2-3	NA	TGTGCCACAAGGGGTGTGGGACTAGCGGGAGTTGGTTTGATCACAGATACGCAGTATTTT	CATRGVGLAGVGLITDTQYF
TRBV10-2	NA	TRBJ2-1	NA	TGCGCCAGCATGGGGTTCGCGGGGCAGTCGGACAACAACCGTCGGCAGTTCTTC	CASMGFAGQSDNNRRQFF
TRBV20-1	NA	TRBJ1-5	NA	TGCAGTGCTAGAGATGGGTCAACACAGCATTTT	CSARDGSTQHF
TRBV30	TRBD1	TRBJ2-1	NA	TGTGCCTGGAGTTCGACAGGGATTGTAAATGAGCAGTTCTTC	CAWSSTGIVNEQFF
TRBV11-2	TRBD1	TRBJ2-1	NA	TGTGCCAGCAGCCTAGACAGCGGTACAGGGGCCCCCAATGAGCAGTTCTTC	CASSLDSGTGAPNEQFF
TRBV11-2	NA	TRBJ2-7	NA	TGTGCCAGCAGCTTAGGCCCAGGGGCGGTCGAGCAGTACTTC	CASSLGPGAVEQYF
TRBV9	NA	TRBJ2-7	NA	TGTGCCAGCAGCGCGTCGGCAGGGGGGTACGAGCAGTACTTC	CASSASAGGYEQYF
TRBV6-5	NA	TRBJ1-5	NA	TGTGCCAGCAGTCGAGAACTCGGGCAGCCCCAGCATTTT	CASSRELGQPQHF
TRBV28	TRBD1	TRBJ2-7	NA	TGTGCCAGCAGCCAGGACAGGCCCGGTTTTTCCTACGAGCAGTACTTC	CASSQDRPGFSYEQYF
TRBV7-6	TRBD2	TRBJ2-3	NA	TGTGCCAGCAGCTTGGGGCCGGGACTAGCGGGACCCGCAAACATAGATACGCAGTATTTT	CASSLGPGLAGPANIDTQYF
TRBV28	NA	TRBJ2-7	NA	TGTGCCAGCAGTCCCTCCGGGGTTCGATACGAGCAGTACTTC	CASSPSGVRYEQYF
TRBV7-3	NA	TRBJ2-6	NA	TGTGCCAGCAGCTTAACCTCAGACGTTCGGGCCAACGTCCTGACTTTC	CASSLTSDVRANVLTF
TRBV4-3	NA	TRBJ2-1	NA	TGCGCCAGCAGCCAAGCCCCGGCGGGCGGGCGGGGTAGTGAGCAGTTCTTC	CASSQAPAGGRGSEQFF
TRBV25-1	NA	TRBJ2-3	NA	TGTGCCAGCAGTGAATACAATCGGGTCGGCACAGATACGCAGTATTTT	CASSEYNRVGTDTQYF